The T cell receptor beta chain described here comes from a study of blood T cells in healthy people across ages. V gave up 6 bases and J gave up 9 bases, with 24 bases separating them. Germline loops: CDR1 MNHEY, CDR2 SVGEGT. CDR3 length: 15 residues. PCR was performed a second time for about 6 to 12 cycles using a sample-barcoded 5' primer and a J-beta primer mix. TCRdb re-analysed the 5' RACE reads in MiXCR, keeping a single row per CDR3 protein. The sample has under 2,000,000 distinct CDR3 sequences; roughly 52% are singletons. The rearrangement joins TRBV6-2 or TRBV6-3 to TRBJ2-7, with D perhaps being TRBD1 or TRBD2 (5 bases each). The sequencing input was blood. The sequence was obtained from a woman aged 40-49 years in good health. The CDR3 loop reads CASSSAGADALAQYF. CDR3 sequence (DNA): TGTGCCAGCAGCTCCGCCGGGGCCGACGCTTTAGCGCAGTACTTC.